This entry features one T cell receptor (beta chain) sequence. The sample is drawn from a study of blood T cell repertoires in COVID-19. At the level of the study: The United States, Italy and Spain supplied acute and convalescent COVID-19 samples. T cells, B-cell-depleted T cells, or PBMCs provided the cDNA or gDNA that served as material.

Germline V lookup: CDR1 SGDLS, CDR2 YYNGEE. This CDR3 is 16 amino acids long. V was clipped by 3 bases and J by 5 bases; unmatched bases: 3. TCRdb keeps only in-frame clones here, not all; method: immunoSEQ multiplex PCR. The table includes around 78,000 clones, 77% detected once. The V gene is TRBV9, the J gene TRBJ2-3; 16 positions match TRBD2. Sequenced input: peripheral blood. The receptor comes from a human donor in a cohort sampled during active COVID-19. As DNA, the CDR3 is TGTGCCAGCAGCGCGGGACTAGCGGGGGGGCAAGATACGCAGTATTTT. Its translation: CASSAGLAGGQDTQYF.